The rows below give T cell receptor beta chains drawn from one sample of a study of radiotherapy plus CTLA-4 blockade in lung cancer. Method: immunoSEQ multiplex PCR; TCRdb's copy keeps in-frame clones and lacks some. Here the sample spans approximately 53,000 clones, about 88% being singletons. The starting material was peripheral blood, obtained from a patient treated with radiotherapy plus ipilimumab. These receptors were obtained from a human donor with non-small cell lung cancer whose response to radiotherapy plus ipilimumab could not be evaluated. The CDR3 runs from the conserved cysteine through the conserved F or W. A D gene is named only where the DNA matches it firmly. Only part of the rows carry a size: once, few, many, or a class if the clone is expanded.

TRBV2	TRBJ1-2	TRBD1	NA	CASSEGTDLGYTF	TGTGCCAGCAGCGAAGGGACAGACCTTGGCTACACCTTC
TRBV7-9	TRBJ2-3	NA	NA	CASSLVRSSLYSTDTQYF	TGTGCCAGCAGCTTAGTGAGGAGTTCGCTTTATAGCACAGATACGCAGTATTTT
TRBV5-1	TRBJ2-1	NA	NA	CASKNRDSLIHEQFF	TGCGCCAGCAAGAACCGGGACTCGCTAATCCATGAGCAGTTCTTC
TRBV11-3	TRBJ2-2	NA	once	CASAATNTGELFF	TGTGCCAGCGCTGCGACGAACACCGGGGAGCTGTTTTTT
TRBV19	TRBJ1-1	TRBD1	NA	CASSIGGTGGDTEAFF	TGTGCCAGTAGTATTGGTGGGACAGGGGGCGACACTGAAGCTTTCTTT
TRBV28	TRBJ1-5	NA	NA	CASSLAGFNQPQHF	TGTGCCAGCAGTTTAGCAGGTTTCAATCAGCCCCAGCATTTT
TRBV5-1	TRBJ2-7	TRBD1	NA	CASRSGTESSYEQYF	TGCGCCAGCAGGTCAGGGACAGAGAGCTCCTACGAGCAGTACTTC
TRBV7-9	TRBJ2-1	TRBD2	NA	CASSIPTTSGTYNEQFF	TGTGCCAGCAGCATCCCCACGACTAGCGGGACCTACAATGAGCAGTTCTTC
TRBV20-1	TRBJ2-1	TRBD2	NA	CSARLAGGLFF	TGCAGTGCTAGACTAGCGGGAGGTCTGTTCTTC
TRBV5-5	TRBJ2-5	TRBD2	NA	CASSLTSGSAETQYF	TGTGCCAGCAGCTTAACTAGCGGGAGTGCGGAGACCCAGTACTTC
TRBV28	TRBJ2-7	TRBD1	NA	CASRRDRGGWGEQYF	TGTGCCAGCAGGCGGGACAGGGGAGGTTGGGGCGAGCAGTACTTC
TRBV2	TRBJ1-5	TRBD1	NA	CASSEGRRMGQPRQYSNQPQHF	TGTGCCAGCAGTGAAGGAAGAAGGATGGGACAGCCAAGACAGTATAGCAATCAGCCCCAGCATTTT
TRBV6-1	TRBJ1-5	NA	NA	CASSELVVYSNQPQHF	TGTGCCAGCAGTGAACTGGTAGTTTATAGCAATCAGCCCCAGCATTTT
TRBV6-4	TRBJ2-7	TRBD2	NA	CASSDPKAGWEGQGEQYF	TGTGCCAGCAGTGACCCAAAGGCGGGGTGGGAGGGCCAGGGCGAGCAGTACTTC
TRBV12-5	TRBJ2-1	TRBD2	NA	CASATSGTNNEQFF	TGTGCTAGTGCCACTAGCGGGACCAACAATGAGCAGTTCTTC
TRBV5-5	TRBJ2-7	NA	NA	CASSLGFGYEQYF	TGTGCCAGCAGCTTGGGTTTCGGCTACGAGCAGTACTTC
TRBV19	TRBJ2-3	TRBD2	NA	CASSTTSGGTDTQYF	TGTGCCAGTAGTACCACTAGCGGGGGCACAGATACGCAGTATTTT
TRBV5-5	TRBJ1-4	NA	NA	CASSLQGREKLFF	TGTGCCAGCAGCTTGCAGGGGCGGGAAAAACTGTTTTTT
TRBV5-1	TRBJ1-2	NA	NA	CASSLGGNYGYTF	TGCGCCAGCAGCTTAGGCGGTAACTATGGCTACACCTTC
TRBV28	TRBJ1-1	NA	NA	CASNRGGGTTEAFF	TGTGCCAGCAACAGAGGGGGGGGGACCACTGAAGCTTTCTTT
TRBV5-1	TRBJ2-7	TRBD2	NA	CASSSEALAGSEQYF	TGCGCCAGCAGCTCCGAGGCCCTAGCGGGAAGCGAGCAGTACTTC
TRBV15	TRBJ1-2	TRBD1	NA	CATSQTGFYGYTF	TGTGCCACCAGCCAGACAGGGTTCTATGGCTACACCTTC
TRBV29-1	TRBJ2-7	TRBD1	NA	CSVSGQGDYEQYF	TGCAGCGTTTCGGGACAGGGTGACTACGAGCAGTACTTC
TRBV6-5	TRBJ1-2	TRBD1	few	CASRSGGDGYTF	TGTGCCAGCAGATCAGGGGGCGATGGCTACACCTTC
TRBV5-1	TRBJ2-7	TRBD2	NA	CASSPTSGQSYEQYF	TGCGCCAGCAGCCCGACTAGCGGGCAGTCCTACGAGCAGTACTTC
TRBV9	TRBJ2-1	NA	NA	CASSVGGRNYNEQFF	TGTGCCAGCAGCGTAGGAGGGCGGAACTACAATGAGCAGTTCTTC
TRBV4-3	TRBJ2-1	TRBD2	NA	CASSQAALAGGTFF	TGCGCCAGCAGCCAAGCAGCACTAGCGGGAGGAACGTTCTTC
TRBV28	TRBJ1-5	TRBD1	NA	CASSLIYRGRVIGNQPQHF	TGTGCCAGCAGTTTAATATACAGGGGGCGGGTAATAGGCAATCAGCCCCAGCATTTT
TRBV7-8	TRBJ1-5	NA	NA	CASSLVFGHRNQPQHF	TGTGCCAGCAGCTTAGTATTTGGACACCGCAATCAGCCCCAGCATTTT
TRBV2	TRBJ1-1	NA	NA	CASSEKGVGWNTEAFF	TGTGCCAGCAGTGAAAAAGGGGTCGGATGGAACACTGAAGCTTTCTTT
TRBV7-9	TRBJ1-2	TRBD1	NA	CASSGTRDRQDGYTF	TGTGCCAGCAGCGGAACCCGGGACAGGCAGGATGGCTACACCTTC
TRBV5-1	TRBJ1-2	NA	few	CASSLGLRQSNYGYTF	TGCGCCAGCAGCTTGGGACTCCGACAGTCTAACTATGGCTACACCTTC
TRBV5-5	TRBJ1-4	TRBD1	NA	CASSPGFFGTGPSGGEKLFF	TGTGCCAGCAGCCCGGGGTTTTTCGGGACAGGACCCTCCGGAGGGGAAAAACTGTTTTTT
TRBV19	TRBJ1-4	TRBD1	NA	CASSRDHRGANEKLFF	TGTGCCAGTAGTAGAGACCACAGGGGCGCCAATGAAAAACTGTTTTTT
TRBV7-9	TRBJ2-3	TRBD2	NA	CASSSVVDPSGGTQYF	TGTGCCAGCAGCTCAGTAGTGGATCCTAGCGGGGGTACGCAGTATTTT
TRBV7-9	TRBJ2-2	NA	NA	CASSLPTSSLSGELFF	TGTGCCAGCAGCTTACCGACTTCTAGTTTATCCGGGGAGCTGTTTTTT
TRBV9	TRBJ2-1	TRBD2	NA	CASSGSGSGSYNEQFF	TGTGCCAGCAGCGGGAGCGGGAGCGGATCCTACAATGAGCAGTTCTTC
TRBV5-1	TRBJ2-3	NA	few	CASSRTSTDTQYF	TGCGCCAGCAGCAGAACTAGCACAGATACGCAGTATTTT
TRBV4-1	TRBJ1-2	NA	NA	CASSQGGQSPLNYGYTF	TGCGCCAGCAGCCAAGGAGGACAAAGCCCTCTAAACTATGGCTACACCTTC